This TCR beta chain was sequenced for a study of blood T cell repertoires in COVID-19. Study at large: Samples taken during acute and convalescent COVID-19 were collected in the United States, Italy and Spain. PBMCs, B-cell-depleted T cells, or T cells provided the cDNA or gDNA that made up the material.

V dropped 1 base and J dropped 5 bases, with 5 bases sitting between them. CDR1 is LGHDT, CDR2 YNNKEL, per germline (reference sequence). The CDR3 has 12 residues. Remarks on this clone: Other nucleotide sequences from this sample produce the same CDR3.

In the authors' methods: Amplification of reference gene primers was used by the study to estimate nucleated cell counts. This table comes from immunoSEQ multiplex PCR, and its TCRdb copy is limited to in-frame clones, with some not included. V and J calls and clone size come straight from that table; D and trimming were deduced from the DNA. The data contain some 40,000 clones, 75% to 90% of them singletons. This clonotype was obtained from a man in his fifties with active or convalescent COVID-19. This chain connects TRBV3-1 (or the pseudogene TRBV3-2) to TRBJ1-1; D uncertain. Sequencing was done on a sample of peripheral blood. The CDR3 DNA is TGTGCCAGCAGCCAAGCGGTTACTGAAGCTTTCTTT. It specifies CASSQAVTEAFF.